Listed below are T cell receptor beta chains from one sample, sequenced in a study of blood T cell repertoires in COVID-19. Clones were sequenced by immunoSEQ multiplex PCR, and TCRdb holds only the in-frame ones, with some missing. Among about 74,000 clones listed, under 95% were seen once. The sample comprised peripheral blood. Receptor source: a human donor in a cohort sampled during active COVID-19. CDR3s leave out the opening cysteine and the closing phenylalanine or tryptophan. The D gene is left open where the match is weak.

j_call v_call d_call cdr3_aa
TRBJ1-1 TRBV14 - ASSQVGREDTEAF
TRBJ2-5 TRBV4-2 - ASSQDGARVSETQY
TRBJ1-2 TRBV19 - ASKIGTGFGYT
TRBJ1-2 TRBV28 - ASSLTGNYGYT
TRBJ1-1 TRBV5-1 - ASGRGALNTEAF
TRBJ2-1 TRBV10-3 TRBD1 AIRGTGGNEQF
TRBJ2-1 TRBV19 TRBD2 ASSVGLAGVSSIHNEQF
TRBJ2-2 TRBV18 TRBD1 ASSPIDRDRRGELF
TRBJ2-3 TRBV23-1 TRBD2 ASSFPRQREEVKDTQY
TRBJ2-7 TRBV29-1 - SVGGGSSYEQY
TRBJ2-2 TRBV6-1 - ASSERTGVDGGELF
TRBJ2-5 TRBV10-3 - AISESNRETQY
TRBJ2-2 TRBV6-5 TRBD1 ASSRTGLTGELF
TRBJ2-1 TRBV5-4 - ASSFDQRRYNEQF
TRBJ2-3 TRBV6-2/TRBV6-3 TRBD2 ASSYSAGGGTDTQY
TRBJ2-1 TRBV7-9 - ASSLGLAPVNEQF
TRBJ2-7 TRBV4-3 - ASSQGAGRTPYEQY
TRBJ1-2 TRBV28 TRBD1 ASSYTGGGYGYT
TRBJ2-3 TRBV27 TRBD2 ASSLGLAGALPSTDTQY
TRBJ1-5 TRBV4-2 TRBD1 ASSQSPPGQGNQPQH
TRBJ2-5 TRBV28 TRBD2 ASSLDASGRAGETQY
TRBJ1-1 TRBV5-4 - ASSGLGHRNTEAF
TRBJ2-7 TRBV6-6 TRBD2 ASSYSSGRGYEQY
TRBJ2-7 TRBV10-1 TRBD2 ASSETASGRGEQY
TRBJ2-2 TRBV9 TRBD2 ASSVGLAGTGTGELF
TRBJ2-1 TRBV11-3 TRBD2 ASSLASGRNNEQF
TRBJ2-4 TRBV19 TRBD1 ASSTGQGRNIQY
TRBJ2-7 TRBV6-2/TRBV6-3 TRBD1 ASSALGQTYEQY
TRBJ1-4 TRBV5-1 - ASSLGGGRSEKLF
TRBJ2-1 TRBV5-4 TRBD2 ASSLGGLAGDEQF
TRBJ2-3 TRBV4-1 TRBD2 ASSQVVRLAGIPSTDTQY
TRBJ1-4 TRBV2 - ASSDQLTNEKLF
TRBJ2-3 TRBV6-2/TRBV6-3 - ASSYHHHTPGGPRTDTQY
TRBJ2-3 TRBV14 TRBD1 ASSPPGTGRTDTQY
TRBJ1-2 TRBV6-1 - ASSERGGSLDGYT
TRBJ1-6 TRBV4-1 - ASSQEQNYNSPLH
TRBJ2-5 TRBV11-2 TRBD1 ASSSIAGTGGETQY
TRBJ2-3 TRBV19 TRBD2 ASSPLLAGGTDTQY
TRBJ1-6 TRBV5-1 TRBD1 ASSWGTGGNSPLH
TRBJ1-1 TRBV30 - ACIPSPGDREAF
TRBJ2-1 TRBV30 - AWSGRTGGLAVERGEQF
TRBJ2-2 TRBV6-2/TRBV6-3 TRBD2 ASSYSGLAGTGELF
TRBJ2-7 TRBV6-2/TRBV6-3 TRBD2 ASSSIAGGSYEQY
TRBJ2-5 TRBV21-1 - ASSRDRYQETQY
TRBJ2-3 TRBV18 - ASSPFGQGGTDTQY
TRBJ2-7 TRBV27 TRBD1 ASSLWGQGGEQY
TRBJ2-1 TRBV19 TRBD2 ASRTSGPSYNEQF
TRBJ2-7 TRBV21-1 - ASSKVGQPSGRARESEFEQY
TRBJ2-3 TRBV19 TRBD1 ASSSGQGTRAQY
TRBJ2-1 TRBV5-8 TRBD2 ASSLVVRLAEYNEQF
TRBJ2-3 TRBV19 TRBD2 ASSPGGPRTDTQY
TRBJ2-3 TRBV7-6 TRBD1 ASSLVTGRTDTQY
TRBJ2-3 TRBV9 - ASSVGQGTDTQY
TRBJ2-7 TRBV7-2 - ASSLAGRSYEQY